Below, 16 T cell receptor beta chains from the same sample are listed, as sequenced in a study of blood T cell repertoires in COVID-19 (dated by TCRdb to the early 2020s). The library was made by the immunoSEQ multiplex PCR assay. TCRdb's version of the immuneACCESS table is confined to in-frame rearrangements and falls short of the full clone set. An unresolved V gene accounts for under half of the shortfall where checked; the remainder is of unknown origin. Counted in this sample were some 99,000 clones; around 80% of them appeared once. 3.5% to 5% of the sample lies in the top ten. Input material: peripheral blood. These receptors were collected from a human donor in a cohort sampled during active or convalescent COVID-19.

This rearrangement joins TRBV7-7 to TRBJ2-2; perhaps TRBD1 as D (5 bases). The CDR3 has 20 residues. The V end lost 1 base, the J end lost 0 bases, and 21 bases lay between the germline ends. Germline loops: CDR1 SSHAT, CDR2 FNYEAQ (reference sequence). CDR3 amino acids: CASSLGRARRTSANTGELFF. The CDR3 DNA reads TGTGCCAGCAGCTTAGGCAGGGCCAGAAGAACCTCCGCGAACACCGGGGAGCTGTTTTTT.

V and J are TRBV2 and TRBJ2-3; 11 positions agree with TRBD2. V lost 2 bases and J lost 6; bases outside the gene matches: 4. The germline CDR1 and CDR2 sequences are SNHLY and FYNNEI. CDR3 length: 15 residues. In DNA, the CDR3 is TGTGCCAGCAGTGAACTAGCGGGGGGAGGGGATACGCAGTATTTT. Protein product: CASSELAGGGDTQYF.

CDR3 loop: CARTEHNASTDTQYF. CDR3 nucleotides: TGTGCCAGAACCGAACACAATGCTAGCACAGATACGCAGTATTTT. The genes are TRBV7-2 and TRBJ2-3; D is unclear. Trimming removed 9 bases from V and 0 bases from J, with 16 bases in between. Germline assignment: CDR1 SGHTA and CDR2 FQGNSA. CDR3 length equals 15 residues.

The V and J genes are TRBV11-2 and TRBJ2-4; 7 positions agree with TRBD2. The germline gives CDR1 SGHAT, CDR2 FQNNGV. The CDR3 extends over 13 amino acids. The V segment lost 3 bases and the J segment 7 bases; nucleotides outside the gene matches: 3. The CDR3 spells CASSLAGVNIQYF. In DNA form, the CDR3 reads TGTGCCAGCAGCTTGGCGGGGGTGAACATTCAGTACTTC.

The chain couples TRBV2 to TRBJ1-6; a weak D match, TRBD1 (6 bases). V lost 5 bases and J lost 7, with 18 bases in between. This CDR3 region has 16 residues. The germline CDR1 and CDR2 sequences are SNHLY and FYNNEI. The CDR3 sequence is CASSRPEQGSNSPLHF. The CDR3 region has the DNA TGTGCCAGCAGTCGCCCGGAACAGGGTAGCAATTCACCCCTCCACTTT.

The rearrangement links TRBV27 to TRBJ2-7, with 9 bases aligning to TRBD1. CDR1 MNHEY and CDR2 SMNVEV come from the germline V gene (reference sequence). The junction had 7 bases not matched to a gene; V was cut back by 2 bases and J by 5 bases. This CDR3 is 15 amino acids long. The CDR3, as DNA: TGTGCCAGCAGTTTAATGGGGACAGGGTTCAACGAGCAGTACTTC. Translating it yields CASSLMGTGFNEQYF.

The chain uses TRBV19 and TRBJ2-5, with 7 bases identical to TRBD1. The V gene's germline CDR1 is LNHDA and CDR2 SQIVND (reference sequence). The CDR3 has 17 amino acids. The ends lost 6 bases at V and 7 bases at J; junction bases unmatched: 20. The chain's CDR3 is CASSPTLGATGTGTQYF. The CDR3 DNA follows: TGTGCCAGTAGCCCCACCCTGGGGGCGACAGGGACCGGGACCCAGTACTTC.

The CDR3 region is CASSLTGFKNIQYF. As DNA, the CDR3 is TGTGCCAGCAGCTTGACGGGGTTCAAAAACATTCAGTACTTC. The chain links TRBV5-6 to TRBJ2-4, with D tentatively TRBD2 (5 bases). The V end was cut by 1 base, the J end by 3 bases, with 8 bases between. The germline CDR1 and CDR2 sequences are SGHDT and YYEEEE. CDR3 length equals 14 residues.

The chain employs TRBV3-1 (or the pseudogene TRBV3-2) and TRBJ2-5; D possibly corresponds to TRBD2 (6 bases). In germline, CDR1 is LGHDT, CDR2 YNNKEL (reference sequence). The CDR3 has 15 residues. V was trimmed by 0 bases and J by 5 bases, leaving 13 bases between them. Here the CDR3 reads CASSQEAGAGETQYF. The CDR3 DNA follows: TGTGCCAGCAGCCAAGAAGCGGGTGCGGGGGAGACCCAGTACTTC.

The chain recombines TRBV27 with TRBJ2-3, with TRBD1 as a possible D gene (5 bases). Germline CDR1 reads MNHEY; CDR2 reads SMNVEV (reference sequence). The germline V and J ends were trimmed by 4 bases and 1 base, with 15 bases remaining between them. The CDR3 length is 16 residues. This CDR3 is CASSSRAGRGTDTQYF. The DNA of the CDR3 is TGTGCCAGCAGTTCCCGGGCAGGGCGCGGCACAGATACGCAGTATTTT.

V gene TRBV3-1 (or the pseudogene TRBV3-2) combines with J gene TRBJ2-7; D possibly corresponds to TRBD2 (5 bases). The CDR3 sequence is 14 residues long. Trimming stripped 3 bases from V and 1 base from J, with 10 bases between. The germline V gene encodes CDR1 LGHDT and CDR2 YNNKEL (reference sequence). CDR3 bases: TGTGCCAGCAGCCAGAATCCGGGGTCCTACGAGCAGTACTTC. Translated, it gives CASSQNPGSYEQYF.

This chain uses TRBV28 with TRBJ1-6; the D gene is possibly TRBD1 (6 bases). This CDR3 is 14 amino acids long. Germline V gene lookup returns CDR1 MDHEN and CDR2 SYDVKM. Trimming shortened V by 7 bases and J by 8 bases, and 15 bases separated the two germline ends. CDR3 nucleotide sequence: TGTGCCAGCATAAGGTCCAGGGGTCATTCACCCCTCCACTTT. Its translation is CASIRSRGHSPLHF.

This clone appeared a few times. The rearrangement uses TRBV7-6 and TRBJ2-5; D is perhaps TRBD2 (7 bases). Trimming removed 5 bases from V and 5 bases from J, with 21 bases in between. The CDR3 extends over 16 amino acids. The germline V gene has CDR1 SGHVS and CDR2 FNYEAQ. In DNA, the CDR3 is TGTGCCAGCAGCCGCCGGGGAGGGGGTGCTTCCGAGACCCAGTACTTC. Translating it yields CASSRRGGGASETQYF.

The J gene is TRBJ2-3, the V gene TRBV20-1; 7 bases align to TRBD2. J was trimmed by 1 base and V by 3 bases; bases with no gene match: 19. The CDR3 loop spans 19 amino acids. The germline V gene encodes CDR1 DFQATT and CDR2 SNEGSKA (reference sequence). The chain's CDR3 is CSASVPTLGLGFGTDTQYF. In DNA form, the CDR3 reads TGCAGTGCTAGTGTTCCCACACTTGGACTAGGCTTCGGCACAGATACGCAGTATTTT.

The V and J genes are TRBV5-1 and TRBJ2-2, with D uncertain. The CDR3 contains 13 residues. V lost 5 bases to trimming and J lost 6 bases, with 11 bases between them. The V gene's germline CDR1 is SGHRS and CDR2 YFSETQ. For the CDR3, the DNA is TGCGCCAGCAGGGAGAGGTCGGCCGGGGAGCTGTTTTTT. This gives the protein CASRERSAGELFF.

V and J are TRBV18 and TRBJ2-4; possibly TRBD2 for D (6 bases). The germline V gene encodes CDR1 KGHSH and CDR2 LQKENI. V gave up 2 bases and J gave up 2 bases, with 16 bases separating them. The CDR3 sequence is 17 residues long. The CDR3 here is CASSPKNDGGSKNIQYF. CDR3 sequence (DNA): TGTGCCAGCTCACCAAAAAATGACGGGGGTTCCAAAAACATTCAGTACTTC.